This T cell receptor (beta chain) was sequenced for a study of cytomegalovirus exposure and HLA in healthy donors. This clone was picked up a small number of times. This PCR relied on a set of 60 Vbeta primers and 13 Jbeta primers. Libraries were prepared by immunoSEQ multiplex PCR; TCRdb keeps only in-frame clonotypes and omits some of them. The repertoire holds about 200,000 clones, with roughly 85% as singletons. Source material: PBMCs. The clonotype originates from a man younger than 30 in good health and CMV-seronegative.

CDR3 region: CASSLALAGWNEQFF. As DNA, the CDR3 is TGTGCCAGCAGCTTAGCCTTAGCGGGTTGGAATGAGCAGTTCTTC. The chain is built from TRBV7-9 and TRBJ2-1; 7 bases fit TRBD2. The germline CDR1 and CDR2 sequences are SEHNR and FQNEAQ (reference sequence). The CDR3 totals 15 residues. V lost 0 bases to trimming and J lost 7 bases; unmatched junction nucleotides: 6.